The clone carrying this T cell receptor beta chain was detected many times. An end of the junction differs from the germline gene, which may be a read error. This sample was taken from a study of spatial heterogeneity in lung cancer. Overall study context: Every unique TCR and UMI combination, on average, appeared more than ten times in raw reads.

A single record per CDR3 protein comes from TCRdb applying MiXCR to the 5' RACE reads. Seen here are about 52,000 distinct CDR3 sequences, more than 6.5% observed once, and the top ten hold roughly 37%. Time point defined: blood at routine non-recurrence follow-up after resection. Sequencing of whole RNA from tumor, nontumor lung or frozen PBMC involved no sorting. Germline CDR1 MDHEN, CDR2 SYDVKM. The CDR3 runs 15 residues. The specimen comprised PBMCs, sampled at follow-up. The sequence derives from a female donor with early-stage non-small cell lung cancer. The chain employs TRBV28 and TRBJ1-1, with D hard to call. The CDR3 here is CATSAPDRPGTEAFF. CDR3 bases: TGTGCCACCAGTGCCCCGGACCGCCCTGGGACTGAAGCTTTCTTT.